This TCR beta chain was sequenced in a study of PD-1 blockade in classical Hodgkin lymphoma. Study in general: It was nivolumab at 3 mg/kg, given intravenously every 2 weeks, that patients received.

Every patient experienced relapse after autologous stem cell transplantation, and brentuximab vedotin exposure varied. Complete response, partial response or progressive disease was recorded as best response. On this clone: Its specificity is unknown.

Data came from immunoSEQ multiplex PCR; TCRdb stores just in-frame clones and leaves some out. This sample has about 30,000 clones, with 60% to 85% found just once. Study observations and caveats: As was reported, newly diagnosed patients showed lower baseline TCR diversity than healthy donors did.

Germline V gene sequence: CDR1 SEHNR, CDR2 FQNEAQ (reference sequence). The V end was cut by 5 bases, the J end by 1 base, with 14 bases between. CDR3 length equals 15 residues. The chain is built from TRBV7-9 and TRBJ1-1; D gene unclear. The TCR was taken from a human donor with classical Hodgkin lymphoma. The sample in question was peripheral blood mononuclear cells (PBMCs), obtained before the second cycle of nivolumab. DNA for the CDR3: TGTGCCAGCAGCCCGGTGGGAAGGTGGAACACTGAAGCTTTCTTT. Encoded protein: CASSPVGRWNTEAFF.